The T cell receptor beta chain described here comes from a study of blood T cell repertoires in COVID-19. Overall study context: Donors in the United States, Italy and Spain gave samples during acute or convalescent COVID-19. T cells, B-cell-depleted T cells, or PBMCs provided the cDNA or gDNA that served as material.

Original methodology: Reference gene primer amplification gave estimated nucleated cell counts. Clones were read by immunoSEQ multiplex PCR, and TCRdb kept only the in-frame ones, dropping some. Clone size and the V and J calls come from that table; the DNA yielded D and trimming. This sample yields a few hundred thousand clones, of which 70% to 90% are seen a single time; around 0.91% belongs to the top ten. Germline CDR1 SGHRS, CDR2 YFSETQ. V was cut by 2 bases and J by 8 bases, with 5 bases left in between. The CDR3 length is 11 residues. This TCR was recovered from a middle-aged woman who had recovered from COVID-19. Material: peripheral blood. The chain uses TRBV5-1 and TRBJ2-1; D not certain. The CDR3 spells CASSFRYEQFF. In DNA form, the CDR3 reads TGCGCCAGCAGCTTCCGTTATGAGCAGTTCTTC.